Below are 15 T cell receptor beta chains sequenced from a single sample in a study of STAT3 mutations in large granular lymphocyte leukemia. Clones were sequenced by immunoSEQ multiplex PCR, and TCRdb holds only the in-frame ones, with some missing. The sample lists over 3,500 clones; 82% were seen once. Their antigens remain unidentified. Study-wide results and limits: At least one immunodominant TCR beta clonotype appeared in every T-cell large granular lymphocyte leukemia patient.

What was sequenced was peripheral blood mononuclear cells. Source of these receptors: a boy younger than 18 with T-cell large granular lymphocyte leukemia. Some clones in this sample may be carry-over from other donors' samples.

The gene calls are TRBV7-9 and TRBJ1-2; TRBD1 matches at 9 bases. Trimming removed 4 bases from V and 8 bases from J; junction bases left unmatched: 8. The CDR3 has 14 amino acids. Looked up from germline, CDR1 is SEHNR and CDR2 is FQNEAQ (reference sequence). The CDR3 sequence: CASSSPGQGGGYTF. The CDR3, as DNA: TGTGCCAGCAGCTCTCCGGGACAGGGAGGCGGCTACACCTTC. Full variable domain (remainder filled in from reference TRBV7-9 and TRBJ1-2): DTGVSQNPRHKITKRGQNVTFRCDPISEHNRLYWYRQTLGQGPEFLTYFQNEAQLEKSRLLSDRFSAERPKGSFSTLEIQRTEQGDSAMYLCASSSPGQGGGYTFGSGTRLTVV.

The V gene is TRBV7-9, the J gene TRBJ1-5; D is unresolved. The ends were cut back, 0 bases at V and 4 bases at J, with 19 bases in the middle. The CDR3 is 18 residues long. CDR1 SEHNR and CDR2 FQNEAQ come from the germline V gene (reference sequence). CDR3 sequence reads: CASSLALVGSENNQPQHF. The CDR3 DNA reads TGTGCCAGCAGCTTAGCGCTTGTGGGTTCGGAAAATAATCAGCCCCAGCATTTT.

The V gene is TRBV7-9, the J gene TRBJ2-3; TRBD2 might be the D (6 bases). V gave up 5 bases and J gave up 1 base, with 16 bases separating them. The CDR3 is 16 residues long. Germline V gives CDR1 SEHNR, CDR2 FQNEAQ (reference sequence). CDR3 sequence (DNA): TGTGCCAGCAGCCCTATAGCGGTTTGGGGCACAGATACGCAGTATTTT. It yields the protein CASSPIAVWGTDTQYF.

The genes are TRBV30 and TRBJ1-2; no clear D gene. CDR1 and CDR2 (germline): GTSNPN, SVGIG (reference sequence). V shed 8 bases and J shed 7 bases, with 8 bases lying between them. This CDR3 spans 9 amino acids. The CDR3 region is CAGNSGYTF. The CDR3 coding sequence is TGTGCCGGAAACAGTGGCTACACCTTC.

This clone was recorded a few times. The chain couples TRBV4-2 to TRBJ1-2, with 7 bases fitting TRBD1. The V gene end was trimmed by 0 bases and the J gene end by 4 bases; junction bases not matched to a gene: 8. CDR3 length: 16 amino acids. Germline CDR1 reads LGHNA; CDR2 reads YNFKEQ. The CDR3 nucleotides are TGTGCCAGCAGCCAAGATTTCGGACAGGCAACCTATGGCTACACCTTC. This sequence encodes CASSQDFGQATYGYTF.

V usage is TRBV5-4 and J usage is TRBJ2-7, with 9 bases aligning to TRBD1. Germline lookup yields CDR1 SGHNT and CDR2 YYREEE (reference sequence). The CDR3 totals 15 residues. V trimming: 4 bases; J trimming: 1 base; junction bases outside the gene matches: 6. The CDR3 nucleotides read TGTGCCAGCAGCGGTACAGGGGGCGCGTCCTACGAGCAGTACTTC. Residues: CASSGTGGASYEQYF.

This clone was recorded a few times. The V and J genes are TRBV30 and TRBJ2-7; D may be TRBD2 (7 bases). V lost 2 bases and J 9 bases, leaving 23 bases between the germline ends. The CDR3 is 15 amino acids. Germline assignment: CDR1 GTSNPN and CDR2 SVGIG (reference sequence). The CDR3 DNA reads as TGTGCCTGGAGTACCCCGGGACAAGGGAGGGTTGGGCAGTACTTC. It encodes CAWSTPGQGRVGQYF.

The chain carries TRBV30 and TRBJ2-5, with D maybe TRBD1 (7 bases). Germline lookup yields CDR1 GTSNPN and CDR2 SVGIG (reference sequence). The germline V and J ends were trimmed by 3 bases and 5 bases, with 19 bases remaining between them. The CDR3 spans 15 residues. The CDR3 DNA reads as TGTGCCTGGAGGGGGGGACAGCACCAATGGGAGACCCAGTACTTC. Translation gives CAWRGGQHQWETQYF.

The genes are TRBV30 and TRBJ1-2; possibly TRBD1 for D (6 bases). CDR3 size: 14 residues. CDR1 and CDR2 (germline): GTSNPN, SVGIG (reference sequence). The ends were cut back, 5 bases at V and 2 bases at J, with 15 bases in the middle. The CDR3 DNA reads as TGTGCCTGGGTACAGGGAGATATAAACTATGGCTACACCTTC. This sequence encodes CAWVQGDINYGYTF.

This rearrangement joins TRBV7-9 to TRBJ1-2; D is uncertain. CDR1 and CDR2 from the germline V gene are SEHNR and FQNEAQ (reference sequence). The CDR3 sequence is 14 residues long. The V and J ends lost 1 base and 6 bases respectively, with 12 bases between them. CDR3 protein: CASSLGQQLDGYTF. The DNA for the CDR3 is TGTGCCAGCAGCTTAGGACAACAGCTGGATGGCTACACCTTC.

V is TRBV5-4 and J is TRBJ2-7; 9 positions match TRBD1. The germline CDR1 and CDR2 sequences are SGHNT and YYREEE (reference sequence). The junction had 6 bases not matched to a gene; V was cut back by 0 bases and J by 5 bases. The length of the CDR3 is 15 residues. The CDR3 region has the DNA TGTGCCAGCAGCTTGGGGGGACAGGGTAGGAACGAGCAGTACTTC. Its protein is CASSLGGQGRNEQYF.

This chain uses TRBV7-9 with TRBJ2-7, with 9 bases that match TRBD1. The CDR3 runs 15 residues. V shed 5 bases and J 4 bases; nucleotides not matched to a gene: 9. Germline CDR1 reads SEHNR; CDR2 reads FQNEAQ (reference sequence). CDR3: CASSPVTGGRYEQYF. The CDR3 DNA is TGTGCCAGCAGCCCAGTTACAGGGGGCCGGTACGAGCAGTACTTC. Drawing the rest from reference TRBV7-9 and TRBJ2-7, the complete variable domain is DTGVSQNPRHKITKRGQNVTFRCDPISEHNRLYWYRQTLGQGPEFLTYFQNEAQLEKSRLLSDRFSAERPKGSFSTLEIQRTEQGDSAMYLCASSPVTGGRYEQYFGPGTRLTVT.

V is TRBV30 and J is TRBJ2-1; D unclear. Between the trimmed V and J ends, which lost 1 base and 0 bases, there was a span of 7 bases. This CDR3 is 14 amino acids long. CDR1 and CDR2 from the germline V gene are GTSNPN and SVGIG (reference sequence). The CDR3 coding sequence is TGTGCCTGGAGTGGCCGGAGCTCCTACAATGAGCAGTTCTTC. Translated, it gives CAWSGRSSYNEQFF. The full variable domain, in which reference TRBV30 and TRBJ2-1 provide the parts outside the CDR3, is SQTIHQWPATLVQPVGSPLSLECTVEGTSNPNLYWYRQAAGRGLQLLFYSVGIGQISSEVPQNLSASRPQDRQFILSSKKLLLSDSGFYLCAWSGRSSYNEQFFGPGTRLTVL.

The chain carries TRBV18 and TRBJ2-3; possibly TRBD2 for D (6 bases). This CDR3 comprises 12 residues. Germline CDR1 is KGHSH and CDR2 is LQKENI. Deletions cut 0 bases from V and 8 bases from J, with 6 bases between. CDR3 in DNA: TGTGCCAGCTCACCACCGGGGGGTACGCAGTATTTT. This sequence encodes CASSPPGGTQYF.

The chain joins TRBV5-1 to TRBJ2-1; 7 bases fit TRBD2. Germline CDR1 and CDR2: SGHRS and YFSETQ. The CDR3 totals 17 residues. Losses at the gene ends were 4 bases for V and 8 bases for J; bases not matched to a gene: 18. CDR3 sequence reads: CASSPLASGGSIDEQFF. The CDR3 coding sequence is TGCGCCAGCAGCCCTCTGGCATCCGGGGGGAGCATTGATGAGCAGTTCTTC.